This note documents a single T cell receptor (beta chain) sequence. Repertoires were generated with immunoSEQ multiplex PCR, while TCRdb's copy carries only in-frame clones and drops some. This sample yields approximately 180,000 clones, of which 78% are seen a single time; roughly a sixth belongs to the top ten. The sample comes from a study of blood T cell repertoires in COVID-19. Everyone who took part was roughly 18 to 89 years old, and they came from 20 to 25 US areas. Participant-reported clinical history was the basis for cohort assignment. Recovered participants had two consecutive negative NP/OP PCR tests, healthcare professional clearance, or symptom resolution. From germline, CDR1 is SGHRS and CDR2 YFSETQ. CDR3 length: 12 residues. Trimming cost V 0 bases and J 5 bases, with 5 bases left between them.

This receptor was obtained from a woman aged 45-65 years who had recovered from COVID-19. This chain connects TRBV5-1 to TRBJ2-5; D unclear. The sequencing sample was made of PBMCs or T cells enriched from blood (not recorded which). The CDR3 reads CASSLDMETQYF. The CDR3 DNA follows: TGCGCCAGCAGCTTGGATATGGAGACCCAGTACTTC.